The rows below give T cell receptor beta chains drawn from one sample of a study of blood T cell repertoires in COVID-19. Assay: immunoSEQ multiplex PCR; the TCRdb copy retains only in-frame clones and omits some. The table shows around 200,000 clones, with approximately 87% occurring only once. Sequences were obtained from peripheral blood. These receptors came from a woman aged 18-29 years who had recovered from COVID-19. Both conserved end residues are part of each CDR3. The order of the fields is V gene, D gene, clone size, J gene, CDR3 protein, CDR3 DNA. The D gene is left open where the match is weak. Clone size is not always given. Where it is, it says once, few, many or a class for expanded clones.

TRBV27	TRBD1	NA	TRBJ1-5	CASSYTGVADQPQHF	TGTGCCAGCAGTTACACAGGGGTCGCGGATCAGCCCCAGCATTTT
TRBV2	TRBD2	NA	TRBJ2-1	CASSVGVAGPLAYNEQFF	TGTGCCAGCAGTGTGGGAGTAGCGGGGCCGCTAGCTTACAATGAGCAGTTCTTC
TRBV5-1	NA	few	TRBJ2-2	CASSPLSNTGELFF	TGCGCCAGCAGCCCACTCTCCAACACCGGGGAGCTGTTTTTT
TRBV7-2	NA	NA	TRBJ2-7	CASSLQGVNAYEQYF	TGTGCCAGCAGCTTGCAGGGTGTCAATGCGTACGAGCAGTACTTC
TRBV24-1	NA	NA	TRBJ2-5	CATSDFSETQYF	TGTGCCACCAGTGATTTTTCGGAGACCCAGTACTTC
TRBV6-2/TRBV6-3	TRBD1	once	TRBJ1-2	CASSTQLGRDSSYGYTF	TGTGCCAGCAGCACCCAGCTTGGTCGGGACAGCTCCTATGGCTACACCTTC
TRBV24-1	TRBD1	NA	TRBJ1-1	CATGGQMNTEAFF	TGTGCCACTGGGGGACAGATGAACACTGAAGCTTTCTTT
TRBV5-8	TRBD1	NA	TRBJ1-3	CASSQDRSSGNTIYF	TGTGCCAGCAGCCAGGACAGGAGCTCTGGAAACACCATATATTTT
TRBV11-3	NA	NA	TRBJ2-5	CASSLGGTGETQYF	TGTGCCAGCAGCTTAGGGGGGACTGGGGAGACCCAGTACTTC
TRBV27	NA	NA	TRBJ1-3	CASSSKPTGSGNTIYF	TGTGCCAGCAGTTCTAAGCCAACAGGTTCTGGAAACACCATATATTTT
TRBV27	NA	NA	TRBJ2-3	CASSPGAGWGADTQYF	TGTGCCAGCAGTCCCGGGGCGGGATGGGGCGCAGATACGCAGTATTTT
TRBV19	NA	NA	TRBJ1-2	CASSISSNYGYTF	TGTGCCAGTAGTATTAGTTCTAACTATGGCTACACCTTC
TRBV30	TRBD2	once	TRBJ2-1	CAWKGGTLAGGPKFF	TGTGCCTGGAAAGGAGGGACACTAGCGGGAGGGCCGAAGTTCTTC
TRBV4-3	TRBD2	NA	TRBJ2-2	CASSQDRAGGYGELFF	TGCGCCAGCAGCCAAGATCGAGCGGGGGGTTACGGGGAGCTGTTTTTT
TRBV5-4	NA	NA	TRBJ1-6	CASSFRGVPFDPLHF	TGTGCCAGCAGCTTCAGGGGAGTACCATTCGATCCCCTCCACTTT
TRBV5-6	TRBD1	once	TRBJ2-7	CASSPDPQGATEQYF	TGTGCCAGCAGCCCGGACCCGCAGGGGGCGACTGAGCAGTACTTC
TRBV2	NA	NA	TRBJ1-2	CASSPIVRGLGGYTF	TGTGCCAGCAGCCCCATTGTCCGGGGACTCGGAGGCTACACCTTC
TRBV7-3	TRBD2	NA	TRBJ2-3	CASSTSGITDTQYF	TGTGCCAGCAGCACCAGCGGGATCACAGATACGCAGTATTTT
TRBV13	TRBD2	NA	TRBJ2-1	CASSGQERDSYNEQFF	TGTGCCAGCAGTGGGCAAGAGCGGGACTCCTACAATGAGCAGTTCTTC
TRBV7-9	TRBD1	NA	TRBJ2-3	CASSGGQGHFYTDTQYF	TGTGCCAGCAGCGGAGGACAGGGACATTTCTACACAGATACGCAGTATTTT
TRBV20-1	NA	NA	TRBJ1-5	CSASLRGQPQHF	TGCAGTGCTAGTCTTCGAGGGCAGCCCCAGCATTTT
TRBV19	NA	NA	TRBJ2-4	CASSSGLAKNIQYF	TGTGCCAGTAGTTCGGGACTAGCCAAAAACATTCAGTACTTC
TRBV6-2/TRBV6-3	NA	NA	TRBJ1-5	CASSSQDYSNQPQHF	TGTGCCAGCAGTTCACAGGATTATAGCAATCAGCCCCAGCATTTT
TRBV24-1	TRBD1	NA	TRBJ2-2	CATSDPGTGNRELFF	TGTGCCACCAGTGATCCCGGGACAGGGAACCGGGAGCTGTTTTTT
TRBV5-1	NA	NA	TRBJ2-1	CASSFSRFDEQFF	TGCGCCAGCAGCTTTTCTAGGTTCGATGAGCAGTTCTTC
TRBV4-1	NA	NA	TRBJ2-3	CASSQGGDSDTQYF	TGCGCCAGCAGCCAAGGGGGGGATTCAGATACGCAGTATTTT
TRBV12-5	TRBD2	few	TRBJ2-1	CASGAGLAGEVKRSYNEQFF	TGTGCTAGTGGTGCCGGACTAGCGGGAGAGGTAAAAAGGTCCTACAATGAGCAGTTCTTC
TRBV7-9	TRBD2	NA	TRBJ2-5	CASSLGRLAGGETQYF	TGTGCCAGCAGCTTAGGACGGCTAGCGGGGGGAGAGACCCAGTACTTC
TRBV29-1	NA	NA	TRBJ2-1	CSVVVTGQLKFGSYNEQFF	TGCAGCGTTGTTGTGACCGGACAGCTAAAATTCGGGTCCTACAATGAGCAGTTCTTC
TRBV7-3	TRBD2	NA	TRBJ2-1	CASSPPGGVWQFF	TGTGCCAGCAGCCCCCCGGGAGGGGTATGGCAGTTCTTC
TRBV7-8	TRBD2	once	TRBJ2-3	CASERSGGTGDTQYF	TGTGCCAGCGAACGCAGCGGGGGCACCGGAGATACGCAGTATTTT
TRBV9	TRBD1	NA	TRBJ1-2	CASSPGTGEGYGYTF	TGTGCCAGCAGCCCCGGGACAGGGGAGGGGTATGGCTACACCTTC
TRBV6-2/TRBV6-3	NA	NA	TRBJ1-2	CASSQSDSPYGYTF	TGTGCCAGCAGTCAATCCGACAGTCCCTATGGCTACACCTTC
TRBV5-6	TRBD1	NA	TRBJ2-3	CASSLSRTGMDTQYF	TGTGCCAGCAGCTTGTCTCGGACAGGGATGGATACGCAGTATTTT
TRBV9	TRBD1	NA	TRBJ2-2	CASSPLRGRNTGELFF	TGTGCCAGCAGCCCCCTTAGGGGGCGAAACACCGGGGAGCTGTTTTTT
TRBV5-6	TRBD2	once	TRBJ2-2	CASSQLAGDGVTGELFF	TGTGCCAGCAGCCAGCTAGCGGGAGATGGGGTCACCGGGGAGCTGTTTTTT
TRBV7-7	TRBD1	few	TRBJ2-2	CASSPRQGSAGELFF	TGTGCCAGCAGCCCGCGACAGGGTAGTGCCGGGGAGCTGTTTTTT
TRBV6-1	NA	NA	TRBJ1-4	CASSEVFVEKLFF	TGTGCCAGCAGTGAAGTATTCGTTGAAAAACTGTTTTTT
TRBV27	NA	NA	TRBJ2-3	CASSLSRGWSDTQYF	TGTGCCAGCAGTTTATCAAGGGGTTGGTCAGATACGCAGTATTTT
TRBV19	NA	once	TRBJ2-5	CASSMGRLARETQYF	TGTGCCAGTAGTATGGGGCGGCTAGCGAGGGAGACCCAGTACTTC
TRBV7-8	NA	NA	TRBJ1-5	CASSGGGVNQPQHF	TGTGCCAGCAGCGGGGGGGGAGTCAATCAGCCCCAGCATTTT
TRBV7-9	TRBD1	once	TRBJ2-5	CASSSHRGPETQYF	TGTGCCAGCAGCTCACACAGGGGGCCGGAGACCCAGTACTTC
TRBV18	NA	NA	TRBJ1-1	CASSPAGRTEAFF	TGTGCCAGCTCACCTGCGGGGCGCACTGAAGCTTTCTTT
TRBV4-3	TRBD2	NA	TRBJ2-1	CASSQAWTSPWNEQFF	TGCGCCAGCAGCCAAGCTTGGACTAGTCCTTGGAATGAGCAGTTCTTC
TRBV19	NA	NA	TRBJ2-6	CASSKANSGANVLTF	TGTGCCAGTAGTAAAGCCAACTCTGGGGCCAACGTCCTGACTTTC
TRBV7-2	TRBD1	once	TRBJ1-4	CASGDRDLRNEKLFF	TGTGCCAGCGGGGACAGGGACCTTCGTAATGAAAAACTGTTTTTT
TRBV5-4	NA	NA	TRBJ2-5	CASSARERVETQYF	TGTGCCAGCAGCGCCCGGGAGAGGGTCGAGACCCAGTACTTC
TRBV24-1	TRBD2	NA	TRBJ2-1	CATSLAGTNNEQFF	TGTGCCACCAGTTTAGCGGGTACGAACAATGAGCAGTTCTTC
TRBV5-1	NA	few	TRBJ2-3	CASRPLRLDGSDTQYF	TGCGCCAGCAGACCTCTTAGACTAGATGGGTCAGATACGCAGTATTTT
TRBV7-3	TRBD2	NA	TRBJ2-3	CASSPRGTSGTTDTQYF	TGTGCCAGCAGCCCTCGGGGGACTAGCGGTACCACAGATACGCAGTATTTT
TRBV25-1	TRBD1	once	TRBJ1-5	CASSAYRGHRYSNQPQHF	TGTGCCAGCAGTGCGTACAGGGGGCACCGGTATAGCAATCAGCCCCAGCATTTT
TRBV2	TRBD2	NA	TRBJ2-7	CASRASGGRALEQYF	TGTGCCAGCAGGGCTAGCGGGGGGCGGGCCCTCGAGCAGTACTTC
TRBV18	NA	NA	TRBJ1-4	CASSREQGSNEKLFF	TGTGCCAGCTCCCGGGAACAGGGATCTAATGAAAAACTGTTTTTT
TRBV9	TRBD1	NA	TRBJ1-2	CASSVAQGAGDNYGYTF	TGTGCCAGCAGCGTAGCACAGGGGGCAGGGGATAACTATGGCTACACCTTC